This T cell receptor (beta chain) was identified during a study of control samples from healthy donors and cancer patients. The data were produced by immunoSEQ multiplex PCR, yet TCRdb's version contains in-frame clones alone and is incomplete. The sample has about 160,000 clones, nearly 96% seen once. Germline V CDR1 and CDR2: SGHRS, YFSETQ. V dropped 5 bases and J dropped 3 bases, with 12 bases sitting between them. CDR3 length: 13 residues. The chain links TRBV5-1 to TRBJ2-7, with D uncertain. This clonotype was obtained from a woman under 40 in good health. Sequenced input: blood. CDR3 region: CASSLDSDYEQYF. The CDR3, as DNA: TGCGCCAGCAGTCTAGACTCGGACTACGAGCAGTACTTC. The full variable domain, completed using reference TRBV5-1 and TRBJ2-7, is KAGVTQTPRYLIKTRGQQVTLSCSPISGHRSVSWYQQTPGQGLQFLFEYFSETQRNKGNFPGRFSGRQFSNSRSEMNVSTLELGDSALYLCASSLDSDYEQYFGPGTRLTVT.